This T cell receptor (beta chain) came from a study of blood T cell repertoires in COVID-19. Study context: Spain, Italy and the United States supplied samples that represented acute and convalescent COVID-19.

The CDR3 spans 16 residues. With 0 bases clipped from V and 10 bases from J, the junction kept 14 bases outside the gene matches. Germline lookup yields CDR1 LNHDA and CDR2 SQIVND (reference sequence). Libraries were prepared by immunoSEQ multiplex PCR; TCRdb keeps only in-frame clonotypes and omits some of them. The table has 120,000 or so clones, 85% to 90% seen once. This sequence joins TRBV19 and TRBJ1-1, with 7 bases identical to TRBD1. Sequencing was performed on peripheral blood. This TCR came from a man aged 55 to 70 with acute or convalescent COVID-19. The CDR3 DNA reads as TGTGCCAGTAGTATAGACCCCCGGGACAGCTCTTCGGTAGCTTTCTTT. Its protein is CASSIDPRDSSSVAFF.